This T cell receptor beta chain came from a study of blood T cell repertoires in COVID-19. Study in general: From the United States, Italy and Spain came samples of acute and convalescent COVID-19.

A few counts support this clone. Looked up from germline, CDR1 is SGHRS and CDR2 is YFSETQ. V was cut by 5 bases and J by 4 bases, with 10 bases left in between. This CDR3 has 12 residues. Assay used: immunoSEQ multiplex PCR; TCRdb lists only in-frame clones, some missing. The table records 300,000 to 400,000 clones, more than 75% of them present only once. The sample was peripheral blood. The gene calls are TRBV5-1 and TRBJ2-7; tentatively, D is TRBD1 (6 bases). This sequence originates from a woman aged 45 to 65 with COVID-19, enrolled during active disease. CDR3 sequence: CASSEQGYEQYF. The DNA of the CDR3 is TGCGCCAGCAGTGAACAGGGTTACGAGCAGTACTTC.